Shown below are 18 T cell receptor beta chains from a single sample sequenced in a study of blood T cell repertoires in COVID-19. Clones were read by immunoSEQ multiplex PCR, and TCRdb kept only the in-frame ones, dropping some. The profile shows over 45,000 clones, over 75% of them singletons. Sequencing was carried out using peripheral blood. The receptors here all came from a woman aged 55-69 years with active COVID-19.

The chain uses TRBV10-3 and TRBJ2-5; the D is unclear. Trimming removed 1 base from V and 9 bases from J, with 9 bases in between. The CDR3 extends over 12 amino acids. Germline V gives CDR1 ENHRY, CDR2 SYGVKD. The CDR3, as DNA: TGTGCCATCAGTGAGTTATTTCAGGCCCAGTACTTC. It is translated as CAISELFQAQYF.

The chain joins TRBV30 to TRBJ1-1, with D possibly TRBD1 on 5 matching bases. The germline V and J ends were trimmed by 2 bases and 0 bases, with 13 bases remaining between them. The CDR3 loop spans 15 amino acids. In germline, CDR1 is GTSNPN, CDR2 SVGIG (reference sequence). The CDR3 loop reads CAWSPPDRMNTEAFF. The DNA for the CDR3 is TGTGCCTGGAGTCCCCCTGACAGAATGAACACTGAAGCTTTCTTT.

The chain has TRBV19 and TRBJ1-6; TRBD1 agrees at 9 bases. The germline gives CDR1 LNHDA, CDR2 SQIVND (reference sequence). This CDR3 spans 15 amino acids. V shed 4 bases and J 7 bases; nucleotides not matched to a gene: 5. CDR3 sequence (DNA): TGTGCCAGTAGTAGAGGCGACAGGGGGAATTCACCCCTCCACTTT. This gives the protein CASSRGDRGNSPLHF.

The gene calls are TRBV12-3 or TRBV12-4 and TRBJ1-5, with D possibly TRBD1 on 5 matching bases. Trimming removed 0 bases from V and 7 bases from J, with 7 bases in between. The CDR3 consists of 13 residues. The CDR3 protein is CASSLAGQQPQHF. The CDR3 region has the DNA TGTGCCAGCAGTTTAGCCGGACAACAGCCCCAGCATTTT.

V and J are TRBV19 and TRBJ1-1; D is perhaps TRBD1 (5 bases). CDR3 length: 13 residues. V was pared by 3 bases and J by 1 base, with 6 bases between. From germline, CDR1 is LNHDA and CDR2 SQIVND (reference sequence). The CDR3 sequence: CASSITGNTEAFF. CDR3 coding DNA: TGTGCCAGTAGTATTACAGGGAACACTGAAGCTTTCTTT.

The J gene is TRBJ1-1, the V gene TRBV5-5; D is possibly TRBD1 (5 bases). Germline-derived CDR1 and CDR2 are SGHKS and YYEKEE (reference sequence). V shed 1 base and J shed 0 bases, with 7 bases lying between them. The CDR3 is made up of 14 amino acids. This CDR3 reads CASSLTRVNTEAFF. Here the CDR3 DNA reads TGTGCCAGCAGCTTGACCAGGGTGAACACTGAAGCTTTCTTT.

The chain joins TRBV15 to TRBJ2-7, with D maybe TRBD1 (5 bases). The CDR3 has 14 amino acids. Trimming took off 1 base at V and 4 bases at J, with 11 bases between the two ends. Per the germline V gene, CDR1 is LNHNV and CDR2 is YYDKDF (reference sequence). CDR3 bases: TGTGCCACCAGCAGAGGTGGGGCCGATTACGAGCAGTACTTC. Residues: CATSRGGADYEQYF.

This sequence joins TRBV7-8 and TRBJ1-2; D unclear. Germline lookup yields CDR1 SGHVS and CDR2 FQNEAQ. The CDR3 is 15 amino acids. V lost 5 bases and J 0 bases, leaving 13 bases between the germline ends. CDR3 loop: CASSPRLSSNYGYTF. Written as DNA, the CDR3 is TGTGCCAGCAGCCCCCGACTTTCGTCTAACTATGGCTACACCTTC.

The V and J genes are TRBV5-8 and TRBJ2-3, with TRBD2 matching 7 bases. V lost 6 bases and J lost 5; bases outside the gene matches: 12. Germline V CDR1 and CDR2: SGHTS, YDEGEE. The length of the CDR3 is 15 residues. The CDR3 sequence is CASNLLAGVQDTQYF. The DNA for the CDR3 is TGTGCCAGCAACCTACTCGCGGGGGTTCAAGATACGCAGTATTTT.

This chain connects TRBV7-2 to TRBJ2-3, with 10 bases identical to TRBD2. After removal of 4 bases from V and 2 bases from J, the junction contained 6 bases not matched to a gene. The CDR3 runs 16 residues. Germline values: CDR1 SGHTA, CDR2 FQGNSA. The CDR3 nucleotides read TGTGCCAGCAGCTCAGAACTAGCGGGGAACACAGATACGCAGTATTTT. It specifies CASSSELAGNTDTQYF.

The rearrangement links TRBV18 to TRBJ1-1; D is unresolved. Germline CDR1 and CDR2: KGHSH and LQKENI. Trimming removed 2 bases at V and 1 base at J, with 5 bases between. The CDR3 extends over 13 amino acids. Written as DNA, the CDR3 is TGTGCCAGCTCACCAAACGGGAACACTGAAGCTTTCTTT. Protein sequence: CASSPNGNTEAFF.

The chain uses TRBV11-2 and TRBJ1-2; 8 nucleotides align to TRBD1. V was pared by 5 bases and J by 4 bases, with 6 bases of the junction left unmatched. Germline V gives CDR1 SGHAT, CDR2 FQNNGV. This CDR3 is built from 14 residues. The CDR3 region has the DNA TGTGCCAGCAGCGGAGGACAGGGTTTCTATGGCTACACCTTC. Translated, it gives CASSGGQGFYGYTF. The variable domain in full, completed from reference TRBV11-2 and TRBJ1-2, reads EAGVAQSPRYKIIEKRQSVAFWCNPISGHATLYWYQQILGQGPKLLIQFQNNGVVDDSQLPKDRFSAERLKGVDSTLKIQPAKLEDSAVYLCASSGGQGFYGYTFGSGTRLTVV.

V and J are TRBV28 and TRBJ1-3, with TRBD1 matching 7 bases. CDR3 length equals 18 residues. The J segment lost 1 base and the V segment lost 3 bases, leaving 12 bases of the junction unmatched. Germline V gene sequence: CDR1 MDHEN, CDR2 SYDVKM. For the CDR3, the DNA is TGTGCCAGCAGTTTTTTGTTAAGGACAGGAGGATCTGGAAACACCATATATTTT. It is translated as CASSFLLRTGGSGNTIYF.

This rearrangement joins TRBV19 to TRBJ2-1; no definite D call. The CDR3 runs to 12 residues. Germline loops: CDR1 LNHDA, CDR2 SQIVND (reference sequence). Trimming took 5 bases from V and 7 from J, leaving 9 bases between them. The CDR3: CASSRVGNEQFF. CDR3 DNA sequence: TGTGCCAGTAGTCGGGTCGGGAATGAGCAGTTCTTC.

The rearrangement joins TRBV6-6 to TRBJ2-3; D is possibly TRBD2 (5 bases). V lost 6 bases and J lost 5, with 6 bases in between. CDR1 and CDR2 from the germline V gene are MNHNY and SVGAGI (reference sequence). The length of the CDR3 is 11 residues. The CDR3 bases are TGTGCCAGCAGAGCGGTAGATACGCAGTATTTT. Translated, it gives CASRAVDTQYF.

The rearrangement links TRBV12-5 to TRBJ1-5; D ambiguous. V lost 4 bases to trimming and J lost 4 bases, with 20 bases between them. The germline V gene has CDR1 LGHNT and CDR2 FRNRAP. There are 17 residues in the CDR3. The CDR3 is CASGSASANLTNQPQHF. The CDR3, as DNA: TGTGCTAGTGGTTCCGCCTCCGCAAATTTAACTAATCAGCCCCAGCATTTT.

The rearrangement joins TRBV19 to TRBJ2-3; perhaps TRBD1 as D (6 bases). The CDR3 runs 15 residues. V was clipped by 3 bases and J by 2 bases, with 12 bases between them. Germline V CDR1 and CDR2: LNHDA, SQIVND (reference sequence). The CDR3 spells CASSIRDTYTDTQYF. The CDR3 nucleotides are TGTGCCAGTAGTATCCGGGACACCTACACAGATACGCAGTATTTT.

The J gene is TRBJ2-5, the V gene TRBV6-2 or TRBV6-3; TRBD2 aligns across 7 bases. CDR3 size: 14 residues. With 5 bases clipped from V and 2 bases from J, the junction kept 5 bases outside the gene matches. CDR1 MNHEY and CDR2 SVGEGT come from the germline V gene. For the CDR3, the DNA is TGTGCCAGCAGTAGGGACTACGCACAAGAGACCCAGTACTTC. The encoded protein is CASSRDYAQETQYF.